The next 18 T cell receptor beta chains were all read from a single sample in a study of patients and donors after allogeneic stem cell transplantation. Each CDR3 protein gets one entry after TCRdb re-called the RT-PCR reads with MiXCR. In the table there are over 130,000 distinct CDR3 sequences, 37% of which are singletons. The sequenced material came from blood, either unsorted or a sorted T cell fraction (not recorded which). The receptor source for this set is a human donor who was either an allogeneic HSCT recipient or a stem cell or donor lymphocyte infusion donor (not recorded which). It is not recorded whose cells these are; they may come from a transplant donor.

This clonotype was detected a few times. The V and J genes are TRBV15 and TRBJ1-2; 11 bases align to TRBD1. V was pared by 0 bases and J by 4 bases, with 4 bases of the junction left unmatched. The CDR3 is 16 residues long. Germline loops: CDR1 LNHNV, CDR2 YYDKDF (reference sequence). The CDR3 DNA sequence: TGTGCCACCAGCAGAGATGGGACAGGGGGGAGCTATGGCTACACCTTC. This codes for CATSRDGTGGSYGYTF.

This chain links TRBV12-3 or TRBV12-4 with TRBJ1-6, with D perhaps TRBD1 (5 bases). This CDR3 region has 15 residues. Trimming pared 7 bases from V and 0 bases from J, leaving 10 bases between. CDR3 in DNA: TGTGCCAGCAACCCAGGGAGCTCCTATAATTCACCCCTCCACTTT. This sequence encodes CASNPGSSYNSPLHF.

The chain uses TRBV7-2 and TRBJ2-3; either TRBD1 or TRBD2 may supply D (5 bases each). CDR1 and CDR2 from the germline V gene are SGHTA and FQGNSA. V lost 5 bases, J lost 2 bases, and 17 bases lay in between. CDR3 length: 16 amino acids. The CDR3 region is CASSQAPGPNTDTQYF. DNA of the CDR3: TGTGCCAGCAGCCAAGCTCCGGGACCAAACACAGATACGCAGTATTTT.

The CDR3 loop is CASSPTSGGGYTF. CDR3 coding DNA: TGTGCCAGCAGCCCGACCTCAGGGGGCGGCTACACCTTC. This rearrangement joins TRBV7-6 to TRBJ1-2, with TRBD1 matching over 8 bases. Trimming cost V 5 bases and J 8 bases; bases outside gene matches: 7. The CDR3 extends over 13 amino acids. Germline V CDR1 and CDR2: SGHVS, FNYEAQ.

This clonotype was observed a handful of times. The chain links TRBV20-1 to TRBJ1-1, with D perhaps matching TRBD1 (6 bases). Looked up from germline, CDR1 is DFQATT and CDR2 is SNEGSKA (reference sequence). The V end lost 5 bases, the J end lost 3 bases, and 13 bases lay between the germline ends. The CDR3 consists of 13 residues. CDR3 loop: CSAFDRSHTEAFF. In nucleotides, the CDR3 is TGCAGTGCTTTCGACAGGAGCCACACTGAAGCTTTCTTT.

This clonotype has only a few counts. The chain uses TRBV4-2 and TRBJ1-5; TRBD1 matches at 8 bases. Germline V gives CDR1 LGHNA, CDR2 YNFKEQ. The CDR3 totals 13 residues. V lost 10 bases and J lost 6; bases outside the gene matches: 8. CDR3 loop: CATSDRGGQPQHF. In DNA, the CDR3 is TGTGCCACCTCCGACAGGGGAGGTCAGCCCCAGCATTTT.

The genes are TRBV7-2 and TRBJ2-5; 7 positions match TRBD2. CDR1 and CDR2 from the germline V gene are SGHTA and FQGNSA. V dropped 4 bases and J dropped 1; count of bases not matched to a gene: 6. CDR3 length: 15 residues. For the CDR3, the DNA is TGTGCCAGCAGCTCATCCGCGGGGGTCCAAGAGACCCAGTACTTC. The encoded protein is CASSSSAGVQETQYF.

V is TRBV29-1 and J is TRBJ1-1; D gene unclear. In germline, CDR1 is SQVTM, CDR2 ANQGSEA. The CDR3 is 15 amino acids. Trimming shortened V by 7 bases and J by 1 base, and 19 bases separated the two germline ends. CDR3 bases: TGCAGCGCTCATATGGAGGGAGGGAGGAACACTGAAGCTTTCTTT. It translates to CSAHMEGGRNTEAFF.

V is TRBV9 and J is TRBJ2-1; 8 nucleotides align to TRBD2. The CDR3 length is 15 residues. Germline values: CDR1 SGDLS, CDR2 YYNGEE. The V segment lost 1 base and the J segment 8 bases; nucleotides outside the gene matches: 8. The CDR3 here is CASSVYGTREDEQFF. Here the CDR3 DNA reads TGTGCCAGCAGCGTATACGGGACTAGGGAGGATGAGCAGTTCTTC.

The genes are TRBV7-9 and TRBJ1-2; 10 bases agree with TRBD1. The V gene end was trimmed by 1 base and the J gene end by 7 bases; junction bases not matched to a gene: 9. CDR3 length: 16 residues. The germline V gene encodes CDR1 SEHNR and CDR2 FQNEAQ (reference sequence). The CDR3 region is CASSLDGRQGAIGYTF. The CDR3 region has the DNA TGTGCCAGCAGCTTAGATGGGCGACAGGGGGCGATTGGCTACACCTTC.

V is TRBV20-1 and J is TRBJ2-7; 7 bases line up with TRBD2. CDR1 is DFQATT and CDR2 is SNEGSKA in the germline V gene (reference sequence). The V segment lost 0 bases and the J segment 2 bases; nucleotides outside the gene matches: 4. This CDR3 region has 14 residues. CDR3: CSARDRDYTYEQYF. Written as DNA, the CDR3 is TGCAGTGCTAGAGATCGGGACTACACCTACGAGCAGTACTTC.

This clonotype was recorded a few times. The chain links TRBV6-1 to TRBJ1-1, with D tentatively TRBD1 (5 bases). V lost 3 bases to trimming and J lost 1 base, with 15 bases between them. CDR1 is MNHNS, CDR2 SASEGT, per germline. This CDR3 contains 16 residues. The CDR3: CASSDYLGVANTEAFF. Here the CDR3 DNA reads TGTGCCAGCAGTGATTACCTAGGGGTGGCGAACACTGAAGCTTTCTTT.

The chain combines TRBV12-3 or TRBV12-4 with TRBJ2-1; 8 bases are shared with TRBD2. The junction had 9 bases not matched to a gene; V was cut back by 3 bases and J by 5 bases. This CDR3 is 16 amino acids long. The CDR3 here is CASSFGLAVGDNEQFF. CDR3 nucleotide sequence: TGTGCCAGCAGTTTTGGACTAGCAGTTGGTGACAATGAGCAGTTCTTC.

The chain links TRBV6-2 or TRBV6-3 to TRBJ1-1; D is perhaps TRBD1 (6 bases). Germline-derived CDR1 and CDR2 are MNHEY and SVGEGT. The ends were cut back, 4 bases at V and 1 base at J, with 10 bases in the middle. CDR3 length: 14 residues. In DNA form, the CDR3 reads TGTGCCAGCAGTTCCCTGGGGGCGAACACTGAAGCTTTCTTT. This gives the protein CASSSLGANTEAFF.

CDR3 amino acids: CASSFSRGSSYNEQFF. As DNA, the CDR3 is TGTGCCAGCAGTTTCTCCAGGGGGAGCTCCTACAATGAGCAGTTCTTC. This sequence joins TRBV12-3 or TRBV12-4 and TRBJ2-1; 7 positions agree with TRBD1. CDR3 length equals 16 residues. The V gene end was trimmed by 3 bases and the J gene end by 0 bases; junction bases not matched to a gene: 5.

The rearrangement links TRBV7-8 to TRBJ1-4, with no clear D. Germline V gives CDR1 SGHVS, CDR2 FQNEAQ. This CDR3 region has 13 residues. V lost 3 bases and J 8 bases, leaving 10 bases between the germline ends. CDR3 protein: CASSFSVWEKLFF. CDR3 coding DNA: TGTGCCAGCAGCTTCTCGGTTTGGGAAAAACTGTTTTTT.

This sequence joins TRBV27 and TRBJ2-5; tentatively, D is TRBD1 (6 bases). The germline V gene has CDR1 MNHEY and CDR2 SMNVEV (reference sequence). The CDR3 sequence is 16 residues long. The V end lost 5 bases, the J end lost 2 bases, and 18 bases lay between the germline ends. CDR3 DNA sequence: TGTGCCAGCAGTCTCGGGACACTGCCGCTTCAAGAGACCCAGTACTTC. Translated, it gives CASSLGTLPLQETQYF.

The CDR3 spells CATGPDMNTEAFF. The DNA for the CDR3 is TGTGCCACTGGGCCAGACATGAACACTGAAGCTTTCTTT. The chain carries TRBV10-3 and TRBJ1-1; D gene uncertain. The CDR3 is 13 amino acids. Germline CDR1 ENHRY, CDR2 SYGVKD. V gave up 10 bases and J gave up 0 bases, with 12 bases separating them.